These 24 T cell receptor beta chains share one sample of origin, sequenced in a study of CD8 T cells in ankylosing spondylitis. TCRdb reanalysed the 5' RACE reads using MiXCR and keeps one entry per CDR3 protein. The data show about 250,000 distinct CDR3 sequences, with approximately 30% seen just once and approximately 4% held by the top ten. Input material: blood, either unsorted or a sorted T cell fraction (not recorded which). Every receptor here comes from a male donor with ankylosing spondylitis or in good health (not recorded which).

V is TRBV4-1 and J is TRBJ2-1, with D perhaps TRBD1 or TRBD2 (5 bases each). The V gene's germline CDR1 is MGHRA and CDR2 YSYEKL. V lost 0 bases to trimming and J lost 2 bases, with 14 bases between them. This CDR3 has 17 residues. The CDR3 DNA reads TGCGCCAGCAGCCAAGATACCGGGGCCGGGGCCTACAATGAGCAGTTCTTC. Translated, it gives CASSQDTGAGAYNEQFF.

This clonotype came up a few times. The rearrangement joins TRBV20-1 to TRBJ2-3; TRBD2 is a possible D gene (6 bases). The CDR3 has 14 residues. Germline V gene sequence: CDR1 DFQATT, CDR2 SNEGSKA (reference sequence). Trimming took off 1 base at V and 1 base at J, with 9 bases between the two ends. The CDR3 nucleotides read TGCAGTGCTAGAGTGGCGGGGCGCACAGATACGCAGTATTTT. Amino acid sequence: CSARVAGRTDTQYF.

This clonotype has only a few counts. This rearrangement joins TRBV6-1 to TRBJ2-3, with D tentatively TRBD2 (7 bases). CDR1 and CDR2 (germline): MNHNS, SASEGT. CDR3 length: 17 amino acids. Trimming stripped 5 bases from V and 4 bases from J, with 22 bases between. The CDR3 region has the DNA TGTGCCAGCAGTCGCCTGGGTGGGGGGGCTTTACCAGATACGCAGTATTTT. This gives the protein CASSRLGGGALPDTQYF.

A few counts support this clonotype. The J gene is TRBJ2-3, the V gene TRBV6-1, with D perhaps TRBD1 or TRBD2 (5 bases each). CDR1 and CDR2 (germline): MNHNS, SASEGT. V lost 8 bases and J lost 4, with 13 bases in between. The CDR3 length is 13 residues. The CDR3 DNA reads as TGTGCCAGCCTCCGGGGCTGGGCAGATACGCAGTATTTT. Its translation is CASLRGWADTQYF.

V is TRBV7-9 and J is TRBJ1-1; D gene uncertain. Trimming removed 5 bases from V and 11 bases from J, with 12 bases in between. The CDR3 is 11 residues long. CDR1 and CDR2 from the germline V gene are SEHNR and FQNEAQ (reference sequence). CDR3 region: CASSPDRQAFF. DNA of the CDR3: TGTGCCAGCAGCCCAGATAGGCAGGCTTTCTTT.

The chain is built from TRBV10-3 and TRBJ2-7; 13 nucleotides agree with TRBD2. Germline CDR1 is ENHRY and CDR2 is SYGVKD. This CDR3 region has 14 residues. J was trimmed by 4 bases and V by 6 bases; bases with no gene match: 3. The CDR3 region is CAIRGTSGDYEQYF. CDR3 sequence (DNA): TGTGCCATCAGGGGGACTAGCGGGGATTACGAGCAGTACTTC.

This clonotype was detected a few times. This chain connects TRBV25-1 to TRBJ2-7; TRBD1 might be the D (6 bases). The V gene lost 4 bases and the J gene lost 2 bases, with 12 bases spanning the gap. There are 14 residues in the CDR3. Germline CDR1 MGHDK, CDR2 SYGVNS. Here the CDR3 DNA reads TGTGCCAGCAGTGGGGGGCTTAATCCCTACGAGCAGTACTTC. It translates to CASSGGLNPYEQYF.

The chain links TRBV12-3 or TRBV12-4 to TRBJ2-7; D might be TRBD1 (7 bases). The CDR3 extends over 15 amino acids. Deletions cut 6 bases from V and 5 bases from J, with 20 bases between. CDR3 nucleotides: TGTGCCAGCAGAGGAGGGGGCGGGGTGCAGGACGAGCAGTACTTC. It encodes CASRGGGGVQDEQYF.

CDR3 region: CASSYSWGGDTEAFF. CDR3 nucleotide sequence: TGTGCCAGCAGTTACTCGTGGGGCGGAGACACTGAAGCTTTCTTT. V usage is TRBV6-5 and J usage is TRBJ1-1, with D maybe TRBD1 (5 bases). This CDR3 has 15 residues. Trimming took 0 bases from V and 3 from J, leaving 11 bases between them. CDR1 is MNHEY, CDR2 SVGAGI, per germline.

This clonotype showed up many times. The rearrangement links TRBV10-3 to TRBJ1-5; TRBD1 is a possible D gene (5 bases). The ends were cut back, 10 bases at V and 5 bases at J, with 15 bases in the middle. This CDR3 comprises 13 residues. Per the germline V gene, CDR1 is ENHRY and CDR2 is SYGVKD. In nucleotides, the CDR3 is TGTGCCACTTCGGGGGAACCTGATCAGCCCCAGCATTTT. It codes for CATSGEPDQPQHF.

This clonotype was observed a handful of times. J is TRBJ1-1 and V is TRBV4-1, with D unclear. Trimming left V 0 bases short and J 0 bases short, with 8 bases between. Germline lookup yields CDR1 MGHRA and CDR2 YSYEKL. The length of the CDR3 is 15 residues. The CDR3: CASSQDSDLNTEAFF. The CDR3 DNA reads TGCGCCAGCAGCCAAGATTCAGACTTGAACACTGAAGCTTTCTTT.

This chain joins TRBV29-1 and TRBJ2-5, with 7 nucleotides matching TRBD1. V lost 4 bases and J lost 4; bases outside the gene matches: 3. CDR3 length: 12 amino acids. The germline V gene has CDR1 SQVTM and CDR2 ANQGSEA. CDR3: CSVAWTGETQYF. The CDR3, as DNA: TGCAGCGTTGCCTGGACAGGAGAGACCCAGTACTTC.

This clonotype has a handful of counts. This chain links TRBV27 with TRBJ2-7; 7 nucleotides agree with TRBD1. V lost 7 bases and J lost 3; bases outside the gene matches: 6. Germline assignment: CDR1 MNHEY and CDR2 SMNVEV (reference sequence). The CDR3 has 13 residues. CDR3: CASTLRQGYEQYF. Written as DNA, the CDR3 is TGTGCCAGCACCCTCCGACAGGGCTACGAGCAGTACTTC.

This clonotype was seen only a few times. J is TRBJ1-1 and V is TRBV29-1, with TRBD1 as a possible D gene (6 bases). The CDR3 loop spans 14 amino acids. Germline CDR1 SQVTM, CDR2 ANQGSEA. V shed 2 bases and J shed 1 base, with 11 bases lying between them. CDR3 region: CSVEKDSRNTEAFF. For the CDR3, the DNA is TGCAGCGTTGAAAAGGACAGTAGGAACACTGAAGCTTTCTTT.

V and J are TRBV5-8 and TRBJ2-7; D is possibly TRBD2 (5 bases). There are 13 residues in the CDR3. V lost 6 bases and J lost 3, with 13 bases in between. CDR1 is SGHTS, CDR2 YDEGEE, per germline. In nucleotides, the CDR3 is TGTGCCAGCATCCCCGAGGGATACTACGAGCAGTACTTC. Encoded protein: CASIPEGYYEQYF.

The chain joins TRBV6-5 to TRBJ1-1; perhaps TRBD1 as D (5 bases). Germline lookup yields CDR1 MNHEY and CDR2 SVGAGI. With 1 base removed from V and 1 base from J, the gap between germline ends came to 7 bases. The CDR3 covers 14 residues. CDR3 loop: CASSYWTTNTEAFF. The DNA for the CDR3 is TGTGCCAGCAGTTACTGGACAACGAACACTGAAGCTTTCTTT.

The CDR3 region is CASSQAVARVETQYF. The CDR3 DNA reads as TGTGCCAGCAGCCAAGCAGTTGCGAGGGTGGAGACCCAGTACTTC. The chain uses TRBV3-1 and TRBJ2-5, with D possibly being TRBD2 (5 bases). Germline assignment: CDR1 LGHDT and CDR2 YNNKEL (reference sequence). The CDR3 runs 15 residues. Trimming removed 1 base at V and 5 bases at J, with 14 bases between.

This clonotype was seen a few times. The chain is built from TRBV29-1 and TRBJ2-7, with D possibly called TRBD1 or TRBD2 (5 bases each). Trimming removed 4 bases from V and 4 bases from J, with 11 bases in between. The CDR3 totals 12 residues. From germline, CDR1 is SQVTM and CDR2 ANQGSEA. The CDR3 region has the DNA TGCAGCGTTGTAGGTGGGGGTTACGAGCAGTACTTC. Residues: CSVVGGGYEQYF.

There are a few counts of this clonotype. The chain combines TRBV20-1 with TRBJ2-5, with D perhaps TRBD1 or TRBD2 (5 bases each). Germline V gene sequence: CDR1 DFQATT, CDR2 SNEGSKA (reference sequence). V lost 1 base and J lost 4, with 10 bases in between. The CDR3 consists of 13 residues. The CDR3 coding sequence is TGCAGTGCTAGAGGAGGGGTCCTAGAGACCCAGTACTTC. Its translation: CSARGGVLETQYF.

The chain joins TRBV6-1 to TRBJ2-6, with 10 positions matching TRBD1. J was trimmed by 4 bases and V by 2 bases; bases with no gene match: 8. Germline CDR1 is MNHNS and CDR2 is SASEGT. This CDR3 spans 18 amino acids. The CDR3: CASSELGDRGSGANVLTF. DNA of the CDR3: TGTGCCAGCAGTGAATTAGGGGACAGGGGTTCCGGGGCCAACGTCCTGACTTTC.

The J gene is TRBJ2-3, the V gene TRBV5-1; tentative D call: TRBD2 (5 bases). The V gene lost 3 bases and the J gene lost 4 bases, with 9 bases spanning the gap. Per the germline V gene, CDR1 is SGHRS and CDR2 is YFSETQ. The CDR3 is made up of 13 amino acids. The CDR3 DNA sequence: TGCGCCAGCAGCTCGGGGATCTCAGATACGCAGTATTTT. This gives the protein CASSSGISDTQYF.

The gene calls are TRBV6-6 and TRBJ1-4, with D maybe TRBD1 (6 bases). The V gene's germline CDR1 is MNHNY and CDR2 SVGAGI (reference sequence). Trimming took 10 bases from V and 7 from J, leaving 16 bases between them. The CDR3 extends over 13 amino acids. DNA for the CDR3: TGTGCCACCACAGGGTGGCGGGCTGAAAAACTGTTTTTT. It translates to CATTGWRAEKLFF.

This clonotype was seen a handful of times. V usage is TRBV12-3 or TRBV12-4 and J usage is TRBJ1-1; D gene unclear. This CDR3 is 13 amino acids long. V lost 7 bases, J lost 1 base, and 10 bases lay in between. DNA for the CDR3: TGTGCCAGCACCAACTTACGGAACACTGAAGCTTTCTTT. It codes for CASTNLRNTEAFF.

The sample holds one count of this clonotype. CDR3 protein: CASSFRDYEQYF. DNA of the CDR3: TGTGCCAGCAGTTTTAGGGACTACGAGCAGTACTTC. This chain connects TRBV12-3 or TRBV12-4 to TRBJ2-7, with D uncertain. This CDR3 has 12 residues. Trimming shortened V by 3 bases and J by 3 bases, and 6 bases separated the two germline ends.